This record concerns one T cell receptor (beta chain) sequence. The data derive from a study of blood T cell repertoires in COVID-19. Looking at the study overall: The cDNA or gDNA used as material had been derived from T cells, B-cell-depleted T cells, or PBMCs.

CDR3 size: 16 residues. The germline gives CDR1 GTSNPN, CDR2 SVGIG (reference sequence). Trimming took off 2 bases at V and 10 bases at J, with 24 bases between the two ends. Per the original data handling: The assay estimated nucleated cells by amplifying reference gene primers. Produced via immunoSEQ multiplex PCR; TCRdb's table is partial and in-frame only. V, J and clone size reflect that table, while D and trimming were determined from the DNA. The sample gives approximately 220,000 clones, nearly 90% of which show up once; 4% is in the top ten. Participants were aged roughly 18 to 90 years from roughly 25 US areas. The study assigned cohorts using participant-reported clinical history.

Sequencing was done on a sample of PBMCs or T cells enriched from blood (not recorded which). The chain is built from TRBV30 and TRBJ2-1; D possibly corresponds to TRBD2 (5 bases). The clonotype comes from a woman between 25 and 40 years old with acute COVID-19. The CDR3 DNA reads as TGTGCCTGGAGTCGGGAAACGGCTGGAGTTTTTAAGGAGCAGTTCTTC. Protein sequence: CAWSRETAGVFKEQFF.